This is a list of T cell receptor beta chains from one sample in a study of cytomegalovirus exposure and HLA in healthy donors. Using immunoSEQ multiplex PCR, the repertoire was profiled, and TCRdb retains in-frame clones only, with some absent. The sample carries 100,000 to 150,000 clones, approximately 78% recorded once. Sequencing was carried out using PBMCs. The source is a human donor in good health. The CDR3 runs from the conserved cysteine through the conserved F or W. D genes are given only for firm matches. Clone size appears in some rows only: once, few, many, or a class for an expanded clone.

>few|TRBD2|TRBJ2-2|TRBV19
TGTGCCAGTAGTATAAGGACTAGCGGGGGGCCCGGGGAGCTGTTTTTT
CASSIRTSGGPGELFF
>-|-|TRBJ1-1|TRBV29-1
TGCAGCGCAGGGACGGGGGACACTGAAGCTTTCTTT
CSAGTGDTEAFF
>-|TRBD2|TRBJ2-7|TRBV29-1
TGCAGCGTAAGACTAGCGGGAGACGAGCAGTACTTC
CSVRLAGDEQYF
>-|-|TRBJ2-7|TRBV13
TGTGCCAGCGGGAATTCGGACAGCTCCTACGAGCAGTACTTC
CASGNSDSSYEQYF
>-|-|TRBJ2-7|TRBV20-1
TGCAGTGCTGGCGGGGCCGTCGAGCAGTACTTC
CSAGGAVEQYF
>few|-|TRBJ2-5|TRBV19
TGTGCCAGTTCCAGACAGTTCGACAGTCAAGAGACCCAGTACTTC
CASSRQFDSQETQYF
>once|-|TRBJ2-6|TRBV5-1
TGCGCCAGCAGCCAAAAGACAGGAGGGGCCAACGTCCTGACTTTC
CASSQKTGGANVLTF
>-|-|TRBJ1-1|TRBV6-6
TGTGCCAGCGACGGGAGACTCAACACTGAAGCTTTCTTT
CASDGRLNTEAFF
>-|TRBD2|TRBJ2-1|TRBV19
TGTGCCAGTAAATCTAGCGGACGCACCTTTTCGATGAATGAGCAGTTCTTC
CASKSSGRTFSMNEQFF
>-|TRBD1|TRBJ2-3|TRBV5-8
TGTGCCAGCAGCAGCCAACCGGGACAGCGGACAGATACGCAGTATTTT
CASSSQPGQRTDTQYF
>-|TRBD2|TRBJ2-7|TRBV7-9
TGTGCCAGCAGCCTCCTAGCGGGGGGTGACGAGCAGTACTTC
CASSLLAGGDEQYF
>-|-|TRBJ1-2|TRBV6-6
TGTGCCAGCACCGATAATACAGGGAACTATGGCTACACCTTC
CASTDNTGNYGYTF
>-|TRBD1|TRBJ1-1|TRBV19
TGTGCCAGTATCAACAGGGGAGGCACTGAAGCTTTCTTT
CASINRGGTEAFF
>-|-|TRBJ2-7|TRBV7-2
TGTGCCAGCAGCCTAAATTTTTTGTCCTACGAGCAGTACTTC
CASSLNFLSYEQYF
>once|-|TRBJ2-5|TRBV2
TGTGCCAGCAGAGACAGTGATAAAGAGACCCAGTACTTC
CASRDSDKETQYF
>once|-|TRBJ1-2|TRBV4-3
TGCGCCAGCAGCCCACGGGGGGACTATGGCTACACCTTC
CASSPRGDYGYTF
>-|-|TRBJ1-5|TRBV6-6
TGTGCCAGCAGTTACAAACAGGGTTATAGCAATCAGCCCCAGCATTTT
CASSYKQGYSNQPQHF
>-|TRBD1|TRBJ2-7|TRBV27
TGTGCCAGCAGCCCCCCCCGCGACAGGGGGCTCTACGAGCAGTACTTC
CASSPPRDRGLYEQYF
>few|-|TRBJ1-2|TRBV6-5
TGTGCCAGCAGTTACACCCTCGGGGGTGGCTACACCTTC
CASSYTLGGGYTF
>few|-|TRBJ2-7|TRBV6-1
TGTGCCAGCAGTGTGGGTAGGGAGGCCTCCTACGAGCAGTACTTC
CASSVGREASYEQYF
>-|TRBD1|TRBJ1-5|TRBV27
TGTGCCACGAATCACAGGGGCGGGAGCAATCAGCCCCAGCATTTT
CATNHRGGSNQPQHF
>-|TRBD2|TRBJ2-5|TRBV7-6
TGTGCCAGCAGCTTAGGGACTAGCCCCACGGCCCAGTACTTC
CASSLGTSPTAQYF
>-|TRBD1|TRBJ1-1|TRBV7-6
TGTGCCGGCAGCAAACACAAGGGACAGTTGAACACTGAAGCTTTCTTT
CAGSKHKGQLNTEAFF
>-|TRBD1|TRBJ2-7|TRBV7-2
TGTGCCAGCAGCCTAGGACAGGTCTCCTACGAGCAGTACTTC
CASSLGQVSYEQYF
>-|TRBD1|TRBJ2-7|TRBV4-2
TGTGCCAGCAGCCCACGGGACAGCGCCTCGGACGAGCAGTACTTC
CASSPRDSASDEQYF
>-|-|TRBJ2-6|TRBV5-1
TGCGCCAGCAGCCACCAAACTTCTGGGGCCAACGTCCTGACTTTC
CASSHQTSGANVLTF
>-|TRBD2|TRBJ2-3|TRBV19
TGTGCCAGTATGCCCAGGGGACTAGCGGGGGGCACAGATACGCAGTATTTT
CASMPRGLAGGTDTQYF
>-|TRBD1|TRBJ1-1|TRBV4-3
TGCGCCAGCAGCCAAGATCGGAGGGGGCGGGCTTTCTTT
CASSQDRRGRAFF
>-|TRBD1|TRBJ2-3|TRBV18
TGTGCCAGCTCGCTGGGGGACAGAGGGATCGTTTCGGGTGCGCAGTATTTT
CASSLGDRGIVSGAQYF
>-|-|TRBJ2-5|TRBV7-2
TGTGCCAGCCGAACGGGGCGGGGTCCTCAAGAGACCCAGTACTTC
CASRTGRGPQETQYF
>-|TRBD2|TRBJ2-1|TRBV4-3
TGCGCCAGCAGCCCGGAGGTCGGGACTAGGAACAATGAGCAGTTCTTC
CASSPEVGTRNNEQFF
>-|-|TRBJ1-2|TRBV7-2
TGTGCCAGCAGCTTAGCTCCGACAGGTTTTCCGGATGGCTACACCTTC
CASSLAPTGFPDGYTF
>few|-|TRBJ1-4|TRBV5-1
TGCGCCAGCAGCTTGGCCTTTGTAACTAATGAAAAACTGTTTTTT
CASSLAFVTNEKLFF
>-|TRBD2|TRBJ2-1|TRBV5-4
TGTGCCAGCAGCCTATTAAGACTAGCGGGAGGCAATGAGCAGTTCTTC
CASSLLRLAGGNEQFF
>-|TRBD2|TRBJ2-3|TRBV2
TGTGCCAGCCTTGCTAGCGGGGGTTTGAATACGCAGTATTTT
CASLASGGLNTQYF
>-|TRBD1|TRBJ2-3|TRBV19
TGTGCCAGTAGTATTACAGGGGGCTCGCAGTATTTT
CASSITGGSQYF
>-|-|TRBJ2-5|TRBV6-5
TGTGCCAGCAGCCTAGTGTACCAAGAGACCCAGTACTTC
CASSLVYQETQYF
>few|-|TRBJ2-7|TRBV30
TGTGCCTGGGGGTCGCGGGGATACGAGCAGTACTTC
CAWGSRGYEQYF
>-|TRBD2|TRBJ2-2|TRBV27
TGTGCCAGCAACGAAGCGGGGGCCTACAACACCGGGGAGCTGTTTTTT
CASNEAGAYNTGELFF
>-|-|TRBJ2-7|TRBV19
TGTGCCAGTAGTATTCGAGGGCCCACACCCTACGAGCAGTACTTC
CASSIRGPTPYEQYF
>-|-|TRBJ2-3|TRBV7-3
TGTGCCAGCAGCTACCGACCGGGAGATACGCAGTATTTT
CASSYRPGDTQYF
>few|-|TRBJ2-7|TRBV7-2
TGTGCCAGCAGCCCCGGGGACGAGCAGTACTTC
CASSPGDEQYF
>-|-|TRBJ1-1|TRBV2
TGTGCCAGCAGTGAGGGAGTTGAAGCTTTCTTT
CASSEGVEAFF
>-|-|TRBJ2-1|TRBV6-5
TGTGCCAGCAGTCAGCTAGACCTGGGTGAGCAGTTCTTC
CASSQLDLGEQFF
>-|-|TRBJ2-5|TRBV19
TGTGCCAGTAAGATGTTGGGAGTCCCATGGGAGACCCAGTACTTC
CASKMLGVPWETQYF
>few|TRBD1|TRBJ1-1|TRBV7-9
TGTGCCAGCAGCTTTCCCGGGACAGGAGGTGTGGCTGAAGCTTTCTTT
CASSFPGTGGVAEAFF
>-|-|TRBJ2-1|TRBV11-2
TGTGCCAGCAGCTCAATCCGGGGGAATGAGCAGTTCTTC
CASSSIRGNEQFF
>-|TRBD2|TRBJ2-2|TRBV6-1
TGTGCCAGCATGAGACTAGCGGGGCCCGGGGAGCTGTTTTTT
CASMRLAGPGELFF
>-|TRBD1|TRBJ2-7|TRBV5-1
TGCGCCAGCAGCTATGACCCGCCGGGACAGGGGGCTTACGAGCAGTACTTC
CASSYDPPGQGAYEQYF
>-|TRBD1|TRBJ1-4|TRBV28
TGTGCCAGCAGTTTATGGACAGGGTCAACTAATGAAAAACTGTTTTTT
CASSLWTGSTNEKLFF
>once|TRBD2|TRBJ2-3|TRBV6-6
TGTGCCAGCAGTTACTCTGGCGGGGGGTCCGTGGATACGCAGTATTTT
CASSYSGGGSVDTQYF
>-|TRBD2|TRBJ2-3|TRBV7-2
TGTGCCAGCAGCTTTACGGGGGCTAGCGGGAGCACAGATACGCAGTATTTT
CASSFTGASGSTDTQYF
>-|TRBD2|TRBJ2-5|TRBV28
TGTGCCAGCAGTTTCGGGGGGGAAAGCGGGAGAAGAGAGACCCAGTACTTC
CASSFGGESGRRETQYF
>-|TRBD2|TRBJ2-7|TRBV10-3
TGTGCCATCAGAGGAAGTCTAGCGGGGATTTCCTACGAGCAGTACTTC
CAIRGSLAGISYEQYF
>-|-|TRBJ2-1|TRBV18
TGTGCCAGCTCCGTAGGGGGGGTCCGGGAGCAGTTCTTC
CASSVGGVREQFF